This T cell receptor beta chain is from a study of T cells in Graves' hyperthyroidism and ophthalmopathy. Study as a whole: The initial diagnosis was the point when peripheral blood was collected, ahead of any treatment. Findings and caveats of the study: Prediction of ophthalmopathy progression came a median approximately 6.5 months pre-onset.

Amplification targeted TCR beta CDR3 regions from RNA transcripts. An initial round of RT-PCR targeting the TCR CDR3 relied on the HTBI primer set. TCRdb passed the multiplex PCR reads through MiXCR, listing each CDR3 protein once. The sample contains fewer than 450,000 distinct CDR3 sequences, roughly 15% of which appear only once. Among ophthalmopathy patients, the Clinical Activity Score reached at least 3, the NOSPECS grade reached at least 4, and duration remained under 3 months. This clonotype was found a few times. Its antigen is undetermined. J lost 4 bases, V lost 5 bases, and 7 bases had no gene match. CDR1 and CDR2 from the germline V gene are MNHNS and SASEGT. The CDR3 is made up of 15 amino acids.

The material sequenced was blood. The chain uses TRBV6-1 and TRBJ2-7, with TRBD1 matching 11 bases. This TCR came from a woman in her fifties or sixties with Graves' ophthalmopathy. The CDR3 protein is CASSSGTGGWYEQYF. Here the CDR3 DNA reads TGTGCCAGCAGTTCCGGGACAGGGGGTTGGTACGAGCAGTACTTC.